The rows below give T cell receptor beta chains drawn from one sample of a study of T cells in Graves' hyperthyroidism and ophthalmopathy. TCRdb re-called the multiplex PCR reads with MiXCR, one entry per CDR3 protein. The sample holds 300,000 to 450,000 distinct CDR3 sequences, 11% to 15% seen once. Sequencing used blood. The receptors come from a woman aged 60-75 years with Graves' hyperthyroidism. Both conserved end residues are part of each CDR3. The D gene is left open where the match is weak. Part of the rows lack a size; the others show once, few, many or a class for expanded clones.

clone_size d_call j_call v_call cdr3_aa cdr3_nt
. TRBD2 TRBJ2-3 TRBV20-1 CSVGTSGRASTDTQYF TGCAGTGTCGGGACTAGCGGGAGGGCTAGCACAGATACGCAGTATTTT
many . TRBJ2-3 TRBV27 CASSPYRAPREDTQYF TGTGCCAGCAGCCCCTATAGGGCACCCCGCGAGGATACGCAGTATTTT
few . TRBJ2-1 TRBV19 CASSMYPRGNSYNEQFF TGTGCCAGTAGTATGTATCCCCGCGGTAACTCCTACAATGAGCAGTTCTTC
many TRBD1 TRBJ1-4 TRBV12-3/TRBV12-4 CASSSRQGNEKLFF TGTGCCAGCAGCTCCCGACAGGGGAATGAAAAACTGTTTTTT
few . TRBJ1-5 TRBV20-1 CSASPLGGSRDQPQHF TGCAGTGCTAGCCCCCTGGGGGGATCAAGGGATCAGCCCCAGCATTTT
many . TRBJ2-1 TRBV18 CASSRDSVSDEQFF TGTGCCAGCTCAAGGGACTCAGTCAGCGATGAGCAGTTCTTC
. . TRBJ2-1 TRBV27 CASSSKGGGTPTSYNGQFF TGTGCCAGCAGTTCCAAGGGCGGCGGGACTCCTACGAGCTACAATGGGCAGTTCTTC
few . TRBJ2-2 TRBV9 CASRGNPREGELFF TGTGCCAGCAGAGGAAACCCCAGGGAGGGGGAGCTGTTTTTT
. TRBD1 TRBJ2-3 TRBV12-5 CASATRDRATDTQYF TGTGCTAGTGCCACACGGGACAGGGCCACAGATACGCAGTATTTT
many . TRBJ2-7 TRBV11-3 CASSLGAARSYEQYF TGTGCCAGCAGCTTAGGGGCAGCCCGCTCCTACGAGCAGTACTTC
. . TRBJ2-3 TRBV29-1 CSAKGAGGDTQYF TGCAGCGCCAAGGGGGCGGGAGGTGATACGCAGTATTTT
few . TRBJ1-3 TRBV3-1 CASSQDTSGVAGNTIYF TGTGCCAGCAGCCAAGATACTTCGGGCGTGGCTGGAAACACCATATATTTT
. . TRBJ1-1 TRBV19 CASSNRDQAPRRGAFF TGTGCCAGTAGTAACAGAGATCAGGCACCTCGAAGAGGGGCTTTCTTT
. TRBD1 TRBJ2-1 TRBV7-7 CASSTGGAPNEQFF TGTGCTAGCAGCACAGGGGGCGCTCCCAATGAGCAGTTCTTC
many . TRBJ1-5 TRBV6-1 CASIPAPNQPQHF TGTGCCAGCATACCGGCCCCCAATCAGCCCCAGCATTTT